These 27 T cell receptor beta chains share one sample of origin, sequenced in a study of control samples from healthy donors and cancer patients. The data were produced by immunoSEQ multiplex PCR, yet TCRdb's version contains in-frame clones alone and is incomplete. The sample contains 350,000 to 450,000 clones, around nine tenths of which appear only once. Material for sequencing was PBMCs. These receptors were obtained from a man aged 40-55 years with head and neck cancer.

The chain combines TRBV5-4 with TRBJ2-6, with D perhaps TRBD1 (6 bases). Trimming pared 4 bases from V and 1 base from J, leaving 9 bases between. This CDR3 is built from 15 residues. Per germline, CDR1 SGHNT and CDR2 YYREEE (reference sequence). DNA of the CDR3: TGTGCCAGCAGCGCAGGGGTTTCTGGGGCCAACGTCCTGACTTTC. As protein: CASSAGVSGANVLTF.

In its sample, this clone was seen once. CDR3 residues: CASSFYGPEAFF. The DNA for the CDR3 is TGTGCCAGCAGCTTCTATGGGCCGGAAGCTTTCTTT. V is TRBV7-2 and J is TRBJ1-1; D not resolved. CDR3 length: 12 amino acids. V was cut by 3 bases and J by 8 bases, with 10 bases left in between. Germline-derived CDR1 and CDR2 are SGHTA and FQGNSA.

The chain combines TRBV2 with TRBJ1-4; TRBD1 matches 11 bases. Germline values: CDR1 SNHLY, CDR2 FYNNEI. With 6 bases clipped from V and 3 bases from J, the junction kept 3 bases outside the gene matches. This CDR3 comprises 15 residues. Written as DNA, the CDR3 is TGTGCCAGCAGGGCGGACAGGGGGCCTAATGAAAAACTGTTTTTT. It yields the protein CASRADRGPNEKLFF.

The chain couples TRBV7-6 to TRBJ2-2, with D possibly being TRBD2 (6 bases). The CDR3 sequence is 18 residues long. CDR1 and CDR2 from the germline V gene are SGHVS and FNYEAQ. Trimming took 1 base from V and 1 from J, leaving 16 bases between them. CDR3 coding DNA: TGTGCCAGCAGCTTAGTTAACATCGGGAGTTTGAACACCGGGGAGCTGTTTTTT. It is translated as CASSLVNIGSLNTGELFF.

The chain is built from TRBV4-1 and TRBJ1-5, with 8 bases matching TRBD1. CDR1 and CDR2 (germline): MGHRA, YSYEKL. This CDR3 is 16 amino acids long. V shed 1 base, J shed 1 base, and the junction held 3 bases outside the gene matches. The CDR3 region is CASSQGRDRSNQPQHF. DNA for the CDR3: TGCGCCAGCAGCCAAGGGCGGGACAGGAGCAATCAGCCCCAGCATTTT.

This clone occurred once. The chain combines TRBV14 with TRBJ2-1; 13 bases agree with TRBD2. Germline-derived CDR1 and CDR2 are SGHDN and FVKESK. The V segment lost 4 bases and the J segment 8 bases; nucleotides outside the gene matches: 11. The CDR3 is 17 residues long. CDR3 sequence: CASSPLYTSGRGHEQFF. The CDR3 nucleotides are TGTGCCAGCAGCCCTCTGTATACTAGCGGGAGGGGGCATGAGCAGTTCTTC.

The V gene is TRBV3-1 (or the pseudogene TRBV3-2), the J gene TRBJ1-5; D is undetermined. Germline V gene sequence: CDR1 LGHDT, CDR2 YNNKEL (reference sequence). V was clipped by 5 bases and J by 1 base, with 6 bases between them. The CDR3 sequence is 13 residues long. CDR3 DNA: TGTGCCAGCAGCTTTGACAGCAATCAGCCCCAGCATTTT. Translation gives CASSFDSNQPQHF.

The chain recombines TRBV15 with TRBJ1-2, with a weak D call TRBD1 (5 bases). The CDR3 spans 15 residues. The V gene's germline CDR1 is LNHNV and CDR2 YYDKDF (reference sequence). Between the trimmed V and J ends, which lost 4 bases and 5 bases, there was a span of 17 bases. CDR3 nucleotides: TGTGCCACCAGCACCTCCTCAAGGGGTTCATATGGCTACACCTTC. Its translation: CATSTSSRGSYGYTF. Complete variable domain (other parts from reference TRBV15 and TRBJ1-2): DAMVIQNPRYQVTQFGKPVTLSCSQTLNHNVMYWYQQKSSQAPKLLFHYYDKDFNNEADTPDNFQSRRPNTSFCFLDIRSPGLGDTAMYLCATSTSSRGSYGYTFGSGTRLTVV.

V is TRBV29-1 and J is TRBJ2-7; a weak D match, TRBD1 (5 bases). V was clipped by 3 bases and J by 1 base, with 13 bases between them. Germline CDR1 reads SQVTM; CDR2 reads ANQGSEA. The CDR3 totals 14 residues. The CDR3 loop reads CSVEGQASSYEQYF. CDR3 coding DNA: TGCAGCGTTGAGGGGCAGGCCAGTTCCTACGAGCAGTACTTC.

The CDR3 nucleotides are TGTGCCAGCAGCGTAGGGGGTAGCGGGAGAACCACAGATACGCAGTATTTT. It encodes CASSVGGSGRTTDTQYF. V and J are TRBV9 and TRBJ2-3; 9 bases map to TRBD2. Trimming removed 0 bases from V and 2 bases from J; junction bases left unmatched: 7. Germline V gene lookup returns CDR1 SGDLS and CDR2 YYNGEE. The CDR3 sequence is 17 residues long.

V gene TRBV11-2 combines with J gene TRBJ2-3; 10 bases line up with TRBD2. This CDR3 is built from 17 residues. After removal of 0 bases from V and 1 base from J, the junction contained 4 bases not matched to a gene. Germline CDR1 and CDR2: SGHAT and FQNNGV. The CDR3 loop reads CASSLEGLAGGTDTQYF. The CDR3 coding sequence is TGTGCCAGCAGCTTAGAAGGGCTAGCGGGGGGCACAGATACGCAGTATTTT. Full variable domain (rest looked up from reference TRBV11-2 and TRBJ2-3): EAGVAQSPRYKIIEKRQSVAFWCNPISGHATLYWYQQILGQGPKLLIQFQNNGVVDDSQLPKDRFSAERLKGVDSTLKIQPAKLEDSAVYLCASSLEGLAGGTDTQYFGPGTRLTVL.

The genes are TRBV7-9 and TRBJ1-6, with D tentatively TRBD1 (5 bases). This CDR3 comprises 14 residues. V was shortened by 4 bases and J by 2 bases, with 6 bases between the two germline ends. The germline V gene encodes CDR1 SEHNR and CDR2 FQNEAQ (reference sequence). CDR3 sequence: CASSWGTYNSPLHF. CDR3 sequence (DNA): TGTGCCAGCAGCTGGGGGACCTATAATTCACCCCTCCACTTT. The whole variable domain, remainder taken from reference TRBV7-9 and TRBJ1-6, is DTGVSQNPRHKITKRGQNVTFRCDPISEHNRLYWYRQTLGQGPEFLTYFQNEAQLEKSRLLSDRFSAERPKGSFSTLEIQRTEQGDSAMYLCASSWGTYNSPLHFGNGTRLTVT.

The chain has TRBV24-1 and TRBJ2-2, with D hard to call. Trimming removed 4 bases from V and 2 bases from J, with 10 bases in between. Germline V CDR1 and CDR2: KGHDR, SFDVKD. The CDR3 length is 15 residues. DNA for the CDR3: TGTGCCACCAGTGACCCAGGACGAAACACCGGGGAGCTGTTTTTT. Its protein is CATSDPGRNTGELFF.

The CDR3 loop reads CASSYRDRGNYGYTF. CDR3 sequence (DNA): TGTGCCAGCAGTTACCGCGACAGGGGTAACTATGGCTACACCTTC. The rearrangement joins TRBV6-5 to TRBJ1-2; 8 nucleotides match TRBD1. The CDR3 contains 15 residues. Germline values: CDR1 MNHEY, CDR2 SVGAGI. V shed 2 bases, J shed 1 base, and the junction held 3 bases outside the gene matches.

This sequence joins TRBV7-9 and TRBJ1-1, with D uncertain. The CDR3 consists of 15 residues. The germline gives CDR1 SEHNR, CDR2 FQNEAQ (reference sequence). V was shortened by 0 bases and J by 4 bases, with 12 bases between the two germline ends. CDR3 coding DNA: TGTGCCAGCAGCTTAGCGGTCCGAGTGGGCACTGAAGCTTTCTTT. This codes for CASSLAVRVGTEAFF. The variable domain in full, completed from reference TRBV7-9 and TRBJ1-1, reads DTGVSQNPRHKITKRGQNVTFRCDPISEHNRLYWYRQTLGQGPEFLTYFQNEAQLEKSRLLSDRFSAERPKGSFSTLEIQRTEQGDSAMYLCASSLAVRVGTEAFFGQGTRLTVV.

The chain combines TRBV18 with TRBJ1-2; unclear D gene. The CDR3 spans 15 residues. Germline CDR1 KGHSH, CDR2 LQKENI. V dropped 3 bases and J dropped 0 bases, with 11 bases sitting between them. The CDR3, as DNA: TGTGCCAGCTCACCCAGCGGGGAAGCTAACTATGGCTACACCTTC. Residues: CASSPSGEANYGYTF.

This clone was seen more than once but under ten times. The V and J genes are TRBV15 and TRBJ2-7; 11 nucleotides match TRBD2. Germline V CDR1 and CDR2: LNHNV, YYDKDF (reference sequence). The CDR3 extends over 12 amino acids. After removal of 11 bases from V and 7 bases from J, the junction contained 7 bases not matched to a gene. The CDR3 DNA follows: TGTGCCGCGGGACTAGCGGAGTCAGAGCAGTACTTC. It specifies CAAGLAESEQYF.

The chain recombines TRBV5-5 with TRBJ1-3; D remains unclear. The CDR3 runs 16 residues. Trimming took 0 bases from V and 0 from J, leaving 10 bases between them. The germline V gene has CDR1 SGHKS and CDR2 YYEKEE (reference sequence). The DNA of the CDR3 is TGTGCCAGCAGCTTGGAACCGGTCCTCTCTGGAAACACCATATATTTT. Its protein is CASSLEPVLSGNTIYF.

The gene calls are TRBV6-5 and TRBJ1-2; 8 positions match TRBD1. The CDR3 has 15 residues. Germline-derived CDR1 and CDR2 are MNHEY and SVGAGI. Trimming at V came to 0 bases and at J to 6 bases, leaving 6 bases not matched to a gene. The CDR3 DNA reads TGTGCCAGCAGTTACTCCGGACAGGGAAGCAATGGCTACACCTTC. Translated: CASSYSGQGSNGYTF.

This clone was seen more than once but under ten times. V usage is TRBV7-2 and J usage is TRBJ2-3; D is undetermined. This CDR3 comprises 15 residues. V was shortened by 4 bases and J by 0 bases, with 11 bases between the two germline ends. Germline V gene lookup returns CDR1 SGHTA and CDR2 FQGNSA. The CDR3 loop reads CASSSQSISTDTQYF. The CDR3 DNA sequence: TGTGCCAGCAGCTCCCAGAGTATTAGCACAGATACGCAGTATTTT.

The V gene is TRBV27, the J gene TRBJ2-5, with TRBD2 matching over 10 bases. Germline trimming cut 6 bases from V and 4 bases from J; bases unmatched to any gene: 5. This CDR3 contains 14 residues. Germline V gene data show CDR1 as MNHEY and CDR2 as SMNVEV (reference sequence). As DNA, the CDR3 is TGTGCCAGCAGCGAGCGGGGGGGCCGAGAGACCCAGTACTTC. Protein product: CASSERGGRETQYF.

The gene calls are TRBV11-2 and TRBJ2-2; 8 nucleotides match TRBD1. J gave up 1 base and V 6 bases, and 7 bases lay outside the gene matches. Per the germline V gene, CDR1 is SGHAT and CDR2 is FQNNGV. The CDR3 consists of 16 residues. CDR3 sequence: CASRSPGQENTGELFF. The CDR3 DNA reads as TGTGCCAGCAGATCACCGGGACAGGAGAACACCGGGGAGCTGTTTTTT.

This clone was counted between two and nine times. The chain has TRBV27 and TRBJ2-7, with no clear D. Trimming pared 5 bases from V and 2 bases from J, leaving 13 bases between. The germline CDR1 and CDR2 sequences are MNHEY and SMNVEV (reference sequence). This CDR3 spans 14 amino acids. The CDR3 protein is CASSPRTSAYEQYF. The CDR3 DNA sequence: TGTGCCAGCAGTCCCAGGACCTCTGCCTACGAGCAGTACTTC.

Only one count was recorded for this clone. The rearrangement links TRBV10-3 to TRBJ2-5, with TRBD1 identical over 8 bases. The CDR3 covers 13 residues. J lost 5 bases, V lost 6 bases, and 5 bases had no gene match. CDR1 ENHRY and CDR2 SYGVKD come from the germline V gene. The CDR3 here is CAIRDRVFETQYF. CDR3 nucleotides: TGTGCCATCAGGGACAGGGTGTTCGAGACCCAGTACTTC.

The chain is built from TRBV6-2 or TRBV6-3 and TRBJ1-1; D is ambiguous. V gave up 5 bases and J gave up 0 bases, with 10 bases separating them. The CDR3 length is 14 residues. Germline CDR1 and CDR2: MNHEY and SVGEGT. CDR3 in DNA: TGTGCCAGCAGTATCCCCCTAGTGAACACTGAAGCTTTCTTT. Translating gives CASSIPLVNTEAFF.

CDR3 protein: CASSIGGSYEQYF. As DNA, the CDR3 is TGTGCCAGCAGTATAGGGGGCTCCTACGAGCAGTACTTC. The J gene is TRBJ2-7, the V gene TRBV27; weak D call: TRBD1 (6 bases). There are 13 residues in the CDR3. The V end lost 5 bases, the J end lost 0 bases, and 8 bases lay between the germline ends. CDR1 and CDR2 (germline): MNHEY, SMNVEV (reference sequence).

The rearrangement uses TRBV15 and TRBJ1-2; 7 positions match TRBD1. V trimming: 8 bases; J trimming: 6 bases; junction bases outside the gene matches: 12. Per the germline V gene, CDR1 is LNHNV and CDR2 is YYDKDF (reference sequence). CDR3 length: 14 amino acids. CDR3: CATQVQTGNHGYTF. In DNA form, the CDR3 reads TGTGCCACCCAAGTACAGACAGGGAATCATGGCTACACCTTC.